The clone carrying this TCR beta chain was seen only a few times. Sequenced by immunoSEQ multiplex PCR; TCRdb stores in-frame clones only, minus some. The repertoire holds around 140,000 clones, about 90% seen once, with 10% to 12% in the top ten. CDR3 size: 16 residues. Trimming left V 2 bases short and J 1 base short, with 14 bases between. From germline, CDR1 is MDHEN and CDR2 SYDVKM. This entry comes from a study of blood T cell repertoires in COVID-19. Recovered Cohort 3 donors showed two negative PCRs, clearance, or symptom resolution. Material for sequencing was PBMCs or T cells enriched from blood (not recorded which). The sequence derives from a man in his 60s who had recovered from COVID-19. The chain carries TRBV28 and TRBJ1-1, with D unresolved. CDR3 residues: CASSLPPHAGNTEAFF. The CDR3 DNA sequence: TGTGCCAGCAGTTTACCCCCCCACGCCGGGAACACTGAAGCTTTCTTT.